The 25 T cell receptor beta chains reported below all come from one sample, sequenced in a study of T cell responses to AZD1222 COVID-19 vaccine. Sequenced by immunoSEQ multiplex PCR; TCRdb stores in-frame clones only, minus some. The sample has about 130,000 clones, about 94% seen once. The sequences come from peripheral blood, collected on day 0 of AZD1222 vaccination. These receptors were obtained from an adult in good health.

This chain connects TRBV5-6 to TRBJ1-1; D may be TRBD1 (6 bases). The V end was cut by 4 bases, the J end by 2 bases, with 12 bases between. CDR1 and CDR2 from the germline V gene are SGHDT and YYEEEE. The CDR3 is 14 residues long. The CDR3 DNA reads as TGTGCCAGCAGCGGGGGGGCAGGTAACACTGAAGCTTTCTTT. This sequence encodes CASSGGAGNTEAFF.

This chain's CDR3 is CSASGDYGYTF. Here the CDR3 DNA reads TGCAGTGCTAGCGGGGATTATGGCTACACCTTC. The rearrangement uses TRBV20-1 and TRBJ1-2; D unresolved. Germline loops: CDR1 DFQATT, CDR2 SNEGSKA (reference sequence). The CDR3 is made up of 11 amino acids. Deletions cut 3 bases from V and 5 bases from J, with 7 bases between.

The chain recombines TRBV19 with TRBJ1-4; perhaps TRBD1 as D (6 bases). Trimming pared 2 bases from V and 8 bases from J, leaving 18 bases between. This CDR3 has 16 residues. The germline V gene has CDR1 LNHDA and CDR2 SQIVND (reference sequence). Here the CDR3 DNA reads TGTGCCAGTAGTATACCCTCGGGGGCCCTTTGGGAAAAACTGTTTTTT. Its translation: CASSIPSGALWEKLFF.

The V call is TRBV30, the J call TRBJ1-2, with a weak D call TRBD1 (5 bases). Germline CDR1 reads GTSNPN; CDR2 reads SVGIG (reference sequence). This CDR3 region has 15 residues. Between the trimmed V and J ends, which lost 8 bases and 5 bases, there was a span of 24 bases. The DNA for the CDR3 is TGTGCCCGTGGAGGGATCCACCGGGGGGGATATGGCTACACCTTC. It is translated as CARGGIHRGGYGYTF. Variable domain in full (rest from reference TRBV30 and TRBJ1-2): SQTIHQWPATLVQPVGSPLSLECTVEGTSNPNLYWYRQAAGRGLQLLFYSVGIGQISSEVPQNLSASRPQDRQFILSSKKLLLSDSGFYLCARGGIHRGGYGYTFGSGTRLTVV.

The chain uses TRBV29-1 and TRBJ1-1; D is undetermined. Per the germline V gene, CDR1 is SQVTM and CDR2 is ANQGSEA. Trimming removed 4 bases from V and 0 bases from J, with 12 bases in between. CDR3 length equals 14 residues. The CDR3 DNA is TGCAGCGTTGCCGGGCAAAGAATGAACACTGAAGCTTTCTTT. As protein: CSVAGQRMNTEAFF.

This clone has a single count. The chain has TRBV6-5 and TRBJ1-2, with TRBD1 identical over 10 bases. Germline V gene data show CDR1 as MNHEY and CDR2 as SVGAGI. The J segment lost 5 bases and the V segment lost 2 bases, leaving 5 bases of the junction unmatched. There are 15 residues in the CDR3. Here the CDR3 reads CASSYETGGEYGYTF. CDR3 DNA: TGTGCCAGCAGTTACGAGACAGGGGGCGAGTATGGCTACACCTTC.

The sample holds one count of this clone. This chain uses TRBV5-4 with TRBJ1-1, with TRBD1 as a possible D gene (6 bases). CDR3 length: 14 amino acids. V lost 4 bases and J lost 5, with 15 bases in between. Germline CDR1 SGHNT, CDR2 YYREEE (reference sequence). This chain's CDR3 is CASSPEGTRTEAFF. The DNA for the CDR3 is TGTGCCAGCAGCCCCGAGGGGACAAGGACTGAAGCTTTCTTT.

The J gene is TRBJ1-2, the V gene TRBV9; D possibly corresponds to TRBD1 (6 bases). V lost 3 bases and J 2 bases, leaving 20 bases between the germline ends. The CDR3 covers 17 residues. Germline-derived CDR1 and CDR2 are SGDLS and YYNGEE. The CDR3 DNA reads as TGTGCCAGCAGCGACCACCCCTCAATTACAGGGAACTATGGCTACACCTTC. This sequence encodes CASSDHPSITGNYGYTF.

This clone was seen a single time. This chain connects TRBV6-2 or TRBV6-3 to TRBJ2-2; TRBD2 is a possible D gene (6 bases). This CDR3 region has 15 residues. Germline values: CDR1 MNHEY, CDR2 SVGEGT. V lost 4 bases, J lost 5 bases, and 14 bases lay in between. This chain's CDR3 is CASSLGGALTGELFF. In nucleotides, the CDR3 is TGTGCCAGCAGTTTAGGCGGGGCCCTAACCGGGGAGCTGTTTTTT.

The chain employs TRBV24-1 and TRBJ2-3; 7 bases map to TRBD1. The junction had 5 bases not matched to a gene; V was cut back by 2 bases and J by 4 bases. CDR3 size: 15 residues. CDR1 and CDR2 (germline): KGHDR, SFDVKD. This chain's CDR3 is CATSDSTGAPDTQYF. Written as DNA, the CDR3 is TGTGCCACCAGTGATTCAACAGGGGCCCCAGATACGCAGTATTTT.

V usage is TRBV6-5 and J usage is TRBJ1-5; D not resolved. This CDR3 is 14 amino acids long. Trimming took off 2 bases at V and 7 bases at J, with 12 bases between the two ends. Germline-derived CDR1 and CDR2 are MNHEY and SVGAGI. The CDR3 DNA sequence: TGTGCCAGCAGTTACGAGGGATCCGGGCAGCCCCAGCATTTT. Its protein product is CASSYEGSGQPQHF.

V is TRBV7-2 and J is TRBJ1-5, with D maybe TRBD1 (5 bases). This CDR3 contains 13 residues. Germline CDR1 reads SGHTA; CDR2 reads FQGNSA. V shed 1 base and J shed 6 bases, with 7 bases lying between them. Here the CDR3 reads CASSLGTLQPQHF. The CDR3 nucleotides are TGTGCCAGCAGCTTAGGGACACTTCAGCCCCAGCATTTT.

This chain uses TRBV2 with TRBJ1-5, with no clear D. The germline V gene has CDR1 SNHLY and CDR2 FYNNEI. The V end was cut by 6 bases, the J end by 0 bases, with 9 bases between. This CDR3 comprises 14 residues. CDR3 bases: TGTGCCAGCAGGCAAGGGCTTAGCAATCAGCCCCAGCATTTT. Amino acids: CASRQGLSNQPQHF.

In DNA form, the CDR3 reads TGTGCCAGCTTTCAGGGGGCTGGTAATGAAAAACTGTTTTTT. Translated, it gives CASFQGAGNEKLFF. The V and J genes are TRBV18 and TRBJ1-4; TRBD1 aligns across 8 bases. The ends lost 7 bases at V and 4 bases at J; junction bases unmatched: 5. CDR1 KGHSH and CDR2 LQKENI come from the germline V gene. CDR3 size: 14 residues.

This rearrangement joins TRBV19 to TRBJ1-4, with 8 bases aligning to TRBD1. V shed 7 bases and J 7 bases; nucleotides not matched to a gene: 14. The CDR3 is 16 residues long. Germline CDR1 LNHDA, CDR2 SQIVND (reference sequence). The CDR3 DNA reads TGTGCCAGTAATAGACAGGGGAGGGGTATTGGTGAAAAACTGTTTTTT. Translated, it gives CASNRQGRGIGEKLFF. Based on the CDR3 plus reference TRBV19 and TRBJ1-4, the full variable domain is DGGITQSPKYLFRKEGQNVTLSCEQNLNHDAMYWYRQDPGQGLRLIYYSQIVNDFQKGDIAEGYSVSREKKESFPLTVTSAQKNPTAFYLCASNRQGRGIGEKLFFGSGTQLSVL.

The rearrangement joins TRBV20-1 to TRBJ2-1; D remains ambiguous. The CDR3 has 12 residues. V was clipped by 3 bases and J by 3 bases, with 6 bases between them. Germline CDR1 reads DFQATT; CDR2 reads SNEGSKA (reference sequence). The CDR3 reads CSASLSYNEQFF. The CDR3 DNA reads TGCAGTGCTAGTCTTAGCTACAATGAGCAGTTCTTC.

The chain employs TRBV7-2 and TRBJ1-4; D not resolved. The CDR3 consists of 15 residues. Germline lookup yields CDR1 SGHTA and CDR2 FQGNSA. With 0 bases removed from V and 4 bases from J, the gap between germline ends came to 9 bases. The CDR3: CASSLARRDNEKLFF. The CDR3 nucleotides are TGTGCCAGCAGCTTAGCGCGGAGAGATAATGAAAAACTGTTTTTT.

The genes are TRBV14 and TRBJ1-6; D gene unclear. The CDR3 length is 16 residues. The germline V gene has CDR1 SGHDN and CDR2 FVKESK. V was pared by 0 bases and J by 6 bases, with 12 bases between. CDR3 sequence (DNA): TGTGCCAGCAGCCAAGATCGGGTCGGACTTAATTCACCCCTCCACTTT. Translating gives CASSQDRVGLNSPLHF.

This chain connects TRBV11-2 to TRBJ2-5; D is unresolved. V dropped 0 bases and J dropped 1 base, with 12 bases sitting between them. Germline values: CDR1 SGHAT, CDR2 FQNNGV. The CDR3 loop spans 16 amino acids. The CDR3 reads CASSLESGAPQETQYF. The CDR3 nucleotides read TGTGCCAGCAGCTTAGAATCCGGCGCCCCCCAAGAGACCCAGTACTTC.

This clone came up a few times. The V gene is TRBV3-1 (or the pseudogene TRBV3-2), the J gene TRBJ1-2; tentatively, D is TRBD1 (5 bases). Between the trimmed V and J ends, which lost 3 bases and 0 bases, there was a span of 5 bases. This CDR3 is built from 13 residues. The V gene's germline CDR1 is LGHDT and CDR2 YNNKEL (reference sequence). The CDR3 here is CASSQTANYGYTF. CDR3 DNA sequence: TGTGCCAGCAGCCAGACAGCTAACTATGGCTACACCTTC.

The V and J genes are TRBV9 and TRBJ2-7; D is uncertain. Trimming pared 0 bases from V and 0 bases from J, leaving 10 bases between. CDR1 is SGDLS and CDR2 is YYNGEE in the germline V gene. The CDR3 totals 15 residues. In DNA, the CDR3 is TGTGCCAGCAGCGTAGGAGTGGACCGCTCCTACGAGCAGTACTTC. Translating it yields CASSVGVDRSYEQYF.

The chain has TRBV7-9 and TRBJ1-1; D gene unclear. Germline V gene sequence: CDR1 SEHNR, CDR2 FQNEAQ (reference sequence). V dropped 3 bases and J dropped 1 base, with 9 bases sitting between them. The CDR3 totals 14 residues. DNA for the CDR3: TGTGCCAGCAGCTTTACCCAAGGGAACACTGAAGCTTTCTTT. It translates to CASSFTQGNTEAFF.

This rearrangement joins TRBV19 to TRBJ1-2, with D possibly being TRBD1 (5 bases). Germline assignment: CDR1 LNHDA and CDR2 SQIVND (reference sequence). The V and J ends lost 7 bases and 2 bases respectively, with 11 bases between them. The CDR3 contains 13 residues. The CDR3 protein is CASTAGRNYGYTF. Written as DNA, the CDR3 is TGTGCCAGTACCGCGGGACGCAACTATGGCTACACCTTC. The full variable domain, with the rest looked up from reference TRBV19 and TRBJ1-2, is DGGITQSPKYLFRKEGQNVTLSCEQNLNHDAMYWYRQDPGQGLRLIYYSQIVNDFQKGDIAEGYSVSREKKESFPLTVTSAQKNPTAFYLCASTAGRNYGYTFGSGTRLTVV.

Here the CDR3 reads CASSPNFSAWAEAFF. DNA of the CDR3: TGTGCCAGCAGCCCGAATTTCTCCGCCTGGGCTGAAGCTTTCTTT. V gene TRBV7-8 combines with J gene TRBJ1-1; D ambiguous. V lost 5 bases and J lost 6, with 19 bases in between. This CDR3 contains 15 residues. CDR1 and CDR2 (germline): SGHVS, FQNEAQ.

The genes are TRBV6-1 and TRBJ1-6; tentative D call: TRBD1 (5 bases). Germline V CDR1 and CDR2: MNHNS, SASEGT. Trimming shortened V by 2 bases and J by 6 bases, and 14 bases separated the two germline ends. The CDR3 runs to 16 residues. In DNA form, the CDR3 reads TGTGCCAGCAGTGAACAGGGTTTCCCGAGTAATTCACCCCTCCACTTT. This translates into CASSEQGFPSNSPLHF.